Listed here are 18 T cell receptor beta chains from one sample, sequenced in a study of blood T cell repertoires in COVID-19. The data were produced by immunoSEQ multiplex PCR, yet TCRdb's version contains in-frame clones alone and is incomplete. The profile covers 100,000 to 150,000 clones, with around 81% appearing a single time and roughly a sixth taken by the ten largest. The sequenced material came from peripheral blood. The receptor source for this set is a man aged 25 to 40 with COVID-19, enrolled during active disease.

The chain carries TRBV6-5 and TRBJ1-2; possibly TRBD1 for D (5 bases). The CDR3 loop spans 14 amino acids. CDR1 and CDR2 from the germline V gene are MNHEY and SVGAGI. Trimming pared 7 bases from V and 4 bases from J, leaving 16 bases between. The CDR3 reads CASTLSQGGYGYTF. The DNA of the CDR3 is TGTGCCAGCACCCTTAGCCAGGGCGGCTATGGCTACACCTTC.

The V call is TRBV4-1, the J call TRBJ1-2; possibly TRBD1 for D (5 bases). Looked up from germline, CDR1 is MGHRA and CDR2 is YSYEKL. The CDR3 is 15 residues long. V shed 3 bases and J shed 2 bases, with 13 bases lying between them. CDR3 sequence (DNA): TGCGCCAGCAGCCAGGGGGGGGGTCTAAACTATGGCTACACCTTC. This gives the protein CASSQGGGLNYGYTF.

The gene calls are TRBV5-6 and TRBJ2-3, with TRBD1 matching over 10 bases. This CDR3 has 15 residues. Unmatched junction bases numbered 5, after V lost 3 bases and J lost 4 bases. Germline V gene sequence: CDR1 SGHDT, CDR2 YYEEEE. CDR3 nucleotides: TGTGCCAGCAGCTCGGGACAGGGGATGGCAGATACGCAGTATTTT. Its translation: CASSSGQGMADTQYF. The whole variable domain, filled in from reference TRBV5-6 and TRBJ2-3, reads DAGVTQSPTHLIKTRGQQVTLRCSPKSGHDTVSWYQQALGQGPQFIFQYYEEEERQRGNFPDRFSGHQFPNYSSELNVNALLLGDSALYLCASSSGQGMADTQYFGPGTRLTVL.

The chain uses TRBV29-1 and TRBJ2-3; 9 positions agree with TRBD2. Looked up from germline, CDR1 is SQVTM and CDR2 is ANQGSEA. CDR3 length equals 13 residues. With V trimmed by 4 bases and J by 4 bases, 3 bases remained unmatched. CDR3 amino acids: CSVAAGGPDTQYF. In DNA, the CDR3 is TGCAGCGTTGCGGCGGGAGGGCCAGATACGCAGTATTTT.

This chain links TRBV5-4 with TRBJ1-2; 12 bases fit TRBD1. Germline values: CDR1 SGHNT, CDR2 YYREEE (reference sequence). Losses at the gene ends were 3 bases for V and 3 bases for J; bases not matched to a gene: 9. The CDR3 is made up of 17 amino acids. CDR3 nucleotide sequence: TGTGCCAGCAGCTGGGGTACCGGGACAGGGGGCGACTATGGCTACACCTTC. Translation: CASSWGTGTGGDYGYTF.

V usage is TRBV5-1 and J usage is TRBJ2-2, with D possibly matching TRBD2 (6 bases). The CDR3 sequence is 15 residues long. V dropped 1 base and J dropped 4 bases, with 11 bases sitting between them. CDR1 SGHRS and CDR2 YFSETQ come from the germline V gene. The CDR3 DNA is TGCGCCAGCAGCTTGTCCGTCGGGGGCACCGGGGAGCTGTTTTTT. This gives the protein CASSLSVGGTGELFF.

The chain has TRBV6-5 and TRBJ1-2; TRBD1 is a possible D gene (6 bases). Germline lookup yields CDR1 MNHEY and CDR2 SVGAGI. V was cut by 4 bases and J by 4 bases, with 19 bases left in between. The length of the CDR3 is 16 residues. The CDR3 spells CASSSFRDTYSYGYTF. Here the CDR3 DNA reads TGTGCCAGCAGTTCCTTCCGGGACACTTACAGCTATGGCTACACCTTC.

The genes are TRBV13 and TRBJ2-6, with D perhaps TRBD1 (6 bases). The CDR3 contains 16 residues. Germline assignment: CDR1 PRHDT and CDR2 FYEKMQ (reference sequence). Trimming took off 5 bases at V and 2 bases at J, with 13 bases between the two ends. The CDR3 is CASSPLRGPGANVLTF. The CDR3 DNA sequence: TGTGCCAGCAGCCCCCTCAGGGGCCCTGGGGCCAACGTCCTGACTTTC.

The chain joins TRBV6-5 to TRBJ2-7, with TRBD2 identical over 7 bases. The J segment lost 2 bases and the V segment lost 2 bases, leaving 3 bases of the junction unmatched. Germline-derived CDR1 and CDR2 are MNHEY and SVGAGI. The CDR3 covers 14 residues. The chain's CDR3 is CASSYLAATYEQYF. Written as DNA, the CDR3 is TGTGCCAGCAGTTACCTAGCGGCTACCTACGAGCAGTACTTC.

The chain carries TRBV6-5 and TRBJ2-3; possible D gene TRBD2, 6 bases. The CDR3 spans 15 residues. V dropped 7 bases and J dropped 4 bases, with 18 bases sitting between them. CDR1 is MNHEY, CDR2 SVGAGI, per germline. The CDR3 is CASIGVVGGADTQYF. In DNA form, the CDR3 reads TGTGCCAGCATAGGGGTTGTGGGAGGTGCAGATACGCAGTATTTT.

This chain connects TRBV4-3 to TRBJ2-3; no reliable D call. The CDR3 consists of 16 residues. CDR1 is LGHNA, CDR2 YSLEER, per germline. Trimming cost V 4 bases and J 0 bases, with 14 bases left between them. The CDR3 here is CASSRRVAGSTDTQYF. Here the CDR3 DNA reads TGCGCCAGCAGCCGTCGGGTAGCTGGTAGCACAGATACGCAGTATTTT.

The chain combines TRBV19 with TRBJ2-7, with 7 bases identical to TRBD2. Unmatched junction bases numbered 6, after V lost 2 bases and J lost 2 bases. The germline V gene has CDR1 LNHDA and CDR2 SQIVND (reference sequence). The CDR3 extends over 15 amino acids. CDR3 sequence reads: CASSIFSGVTYEQYF. As DNA, the CDR3 is TGTGCCAGTAGTATATTCAGCGGGGTAACCTACGAGCAGTACTTC. The full variable domain, completed using reference TRBV19 and TRBJ2-7, is DGGITQSPKYLFRKEGQNVTLSCEQNLNHDAMYWYRQDPGQGLRLIYYSQIVNDFQKGDIAEGYSVSREKKESFPLTVTSAQKNPTAFYLCASSIFSGVTYEQYFGPGTRLTVT.

This clone was recorded once. The rearrangement links TRBV7-8 to TRBJ2-3; TRBD2 aligns across 10 bases. This CDR3 is 16 amino acids long. With 5 bases clipped from V and 6 bases from J, the junction kept 11 bases outside the gene matches. Germline V lookup: CDR1 SGHVS, CDR2 FQNEAQ. CDR3 in amino acids: CASSHPLAGPKDTQYF. The CDR3 DNA reads TGTGCCAGCAGCCATCCACTAGCGGGACCCAAGGATACGCAGTATTTT.

The V and J genes are TRBV19 and TRBJ1-2; possible D gene TRBD1, 5 bases. This CDR3 comprises 13 residues. Trimming removed 7 bases at V and 9 bases at J, with 18 bases between. Germline CDR1 and CDR2: LNHDA and SQIVND (reference sequence). The CDR3 DNA is TGTGCCAGTACCCATCCCCAGGGAGGGAGCTACACCTTC. Its protein is CASTHPQGGSYTF.

The chain uses TRBV30 and TRBJ2-7, with 8 bases aligning to TRBD1. Germline V lookup: CDR1 GTSNPN, CDR2 SVGIG (reference sequence). V dropped 5 bases and J dropped 4; count of bases not matched to a gene: 4. The CDR3 spans 12 residues. CDR3 in amino acids: CAWDRGKYEQYF. The CDR3 nucleotides read TGTGCCTGGGACAGGGGAAAGTACGAGCAGTACTTC.

This rearrangement joins TRBV5-6 to TRBJ1-5, with TRBD1 matching 7 bases. The CDR3 loop spans 17 amino acids. The V gene's germline CDR1 is SGHDT and CDR2 YYEEEE. With V trimmed by 0 bases and J by 1 base, 7 bases remained unmatched. Here the CDR3 DNA reads TGTGCCAGCAGCTTGGGATCCACAGGGGCGAGCAATCAGCCCCAGCATTTT. This encodes CASSLGSTGASNQPQHF.

The V call is TRBV28, the J call TRBJ2-5; the match to TRBD2 covers 13 bases. Germline V CDR1 and CDR2: MDHEN, SYDVKM. With V trimmed by 3 bases and J by 5 bases, 3 bases remained unmatched. The CDR3 extends over 15 amino acids. CDR3 loop: CASSLTSGGLETQYF. Written as DNA, the CDR3 is TGTGCCAGCAGTTTGACTAGCGGGGGGTTGGAGACCCAGTACTTC.

The rearrangement links TRBV19 to TRBJ1-2, with D possibly TRBD1 on 5 matching bases. There are 13 residues in the CDR3. CDR1 is LNHDA, CDR2 SQIVND, per germline (reference sequence). Deletions cut 6 bases from V and 5 bases from J, with 13 bases between. The CDR3 sequence is CASSTGWEYGYTF. The CDR3 bases are TGTGCCAGTAGCACAGGTTGGGAATATGGCTACACCTTC.